The rows below give T cell receptor beta chains drawn from one sample of a study of identical twins. Via MiXCR, TCRdb re-called the 5' RACE reads, giving one row per CDR3 protein. The data show about 530,000 distinct CDR3 sequences, with 20% to 25% seen just once and around 0.47% held by the top ten. This sample also belongs to another study, concerning yellow fever vaccine responses in identical twins.

Sequenced material: CD4+ T cells sorted from blood. The source of these receptors is a woman younger than 35 in good health. CDR3s include the opening cysteine and the closing phenylalanine or tryptophan. D genes are given only for firm matches. Some rows mark clone size as missing; the rest say once, few, many or name a class of expanded clone.

clone_size d_call j_call v_call cdr3_aa cdr3_nt
. . TRBJ2-3 TRBV29-1 CSVGPRHLPATDTQYF TGCAGCGTTGGGCCTCGGCACCTACCTGCCACAGATACGCAGTATTTT
. TRBD2 TRBJ2-1 TRBV5-6 CASSSLEREGDYNEQFF TGTGCCAGCAGCTCCCTGGAGCGGGAGGGGGACTACAATGAGCAGTTCTTC
. . TRBJ2-5 TRBV19 CASTPQAAPGTQYF TGTGCCAGTACGCCCCAGGCAGCTCCCGGGACCCAGTACTTC
. TRBD1 TRBJ1-1 TRBV29-1 CSVVRGSRTEAFF TGCAGCGTTGTCAGGGGGTCGCGCACTGAAGCTTTCTTT
few . TRBJ2-7 TRBV29-1 CSVARQEAYEQYF TGCAGCGTTGCCCGACAGGAAGCCTACGAGCAGTACTTC
few . TRBJ1-2 TRBV29-1 CSVDLEKGGGYGYTF TGCAGCGTTGACCTAGAAAAGGGAGGAGGCTATGGCTACACCTTC
. TRBD2 TRBJ2-1 TRBV29-1 CSAGRLSSELAGGTTYNEQFF TGCAGCGCAGGCCGACTCTCCTCAGAACTAGCGGGGGGTACGACCTACAATGAGCAGTTCTTC
few TRBD2 TRBJ2-2 TRBV20-1 CSAREASGRTGELFF TGCAGTGCTAGAGAAGCTAGCGGGAGGACCGGGGAGCTGTTTTTT
. TRBD2 TRBJ2-7 TRBV15 CATSVGGLASYEQYF TGTGCCACCAGCGTGGGGGGACTAGCGTCTTACGAGCAGTACTTC
. . TRBJ2-5 TRBV12-3/TRBV12-4 CASSAGRRQETQYF TGTGCCAGCAGTGCGGGACGGCGCCAAGAGACCCAGTACTTC
. TRBD2 TRBJ2-7 TRBV12-3/TRBV12-4 CASSLPRLAGESYEQYF TGTGCCAGCAGTCTCCCCCGACTAGCGGGAGAAAGCTACGAGCAGTACTTC
few . TRBJ2-3 TRBV28 CASSFSSGQRTTDTQYF TGTGCCAGCAGTTTCTCTTCCGGACAGAGAACCACAGATACGCAGTATTTT
few TRBD2 TRBJ2-1 TRBV5-1 CASSLGSGSDGEQFF TGCGCCAGCAGCTTGGGTAGCGGGAGTGACGGTGAGCAGTTCTTC
. . TRBJ2-4 TRBV5-1 CASSPGPLDIQYF TGCGCCAGCAGCCCGGGTCCTTTGGACATTCAGTACTTC
few . TRBJ2-3 TRBV7-9 CASTAVESISDTQYF TGTGCCAGCACCGCAGTTGAATCTATTTCAGATACGCAGTATTTT
. . TRBJ1-1 TRBV10-3 CAISGGPPEAFF TGTGCCATCAGTGGGGGACCCCCTGAAGCTTTCTTT
. . TRBJ2-5 TRBV6-1 CASSPLDWLAKETQYF TGTGCCAGCAGCCCATTGGACTGGCTAGCCAAAGAGACCCAGTACTTC
few . TRBJ2-3 TRBV13 CASRWGPGRDTQYF TGTGCCAGCAGATGGGGCCCAGGGCGTGATACGCAGTATTTT
. . TRBJ2-6 TRBV12-3/TRBV12-4 CASSFMGSGANVLTF TGTGCCAGCAGTTTCATGGGATCTGGGGCCAACGTCCTGACTTTC
. TRBD1 TRBJ2-7 TRBV5-1 CASSLDGTGGHYEQYF TGCGCCAGCAGCTTGGATGGGACAGGGGGCCACTACGAGCAGTACTTC
once . TRBJ2-7 TRBV15 CATSRGSTDEQYF TGTGCCACCAGCAGAGGAAGCACGGACGAGCAGTACTTC
few . TRBJ1-2 TRBV5-6 CASSQMQRLDANYGYTF TGTGCCAGCAGCCAAATGCAAAGACTGGACGCTAACTATGGCTACACCTTC
. . TRBJ1-1 TRBV15 CATSIGTTNTEAFF TGTGCCACCAGCATTGGGACCACGAACACTGAAGCTTTCTTT
few . TRBJ2-3 TRBV18 CASSPILDTQYF TGTGCCAGCTCACCAATCCTAGATACGCAGTATTTT
. . TRBJ2-6 TRBV25-1 CASGPSGANVLTF TGTGCCAGCGGTCCCTCTGGGGCCAACGTCCTGACTTTC
few TRBD1 TRBJ2-2 TRBV28 CASSLIGQGAPTGELFF TGTGCCAGCAGTTTAATAGGACAGGGGGCCCCGACCGGGGAGCTGTTTTTT
. . TRBJ2-4 TRBV20-1 CSATNPAKNIQYF TGCAGTGCTACGAACCCAGCCAAAAACATTCAGTACTTC
. . TRBJ2-1 TRBV9 CASSVVDEQFF TGTGCCAGCAGCGTAGTCGATGAGCAGTTCTTC
. . TRBJ1-2 TRBV12-3/TRBV12-4 CASSLSPQVKSRGYTF TGTGCCAGCAGTTTATCCCCGCAGGTCAAGTCGAGGGGCTACACCTTC
few . TRBJ1-1 TRBV9 CASSVDQGGRNTEAFF TGTGCCAGCAGCGTAGATCAAGGGGGAAGGAACACTGAAGCTTTCTTT
. . TRBJ1-1 TRBV6-2/TRBV6-3 CASSDTGNTEAFF TGTGCCAGCAGCGATACAGGGAACACTGAAGCTTTCTTT
. . TRBJ2-5 TRBV9 CASSAPVAGQETQYF TGTGCCAGCAGCGCACCGGTGGCGGGACAAGAGACCCAGTACTTC
. TRBD1 TRBJ1-5 TRBV4-1 CASSQDRGVSNQPQHF TGCGCCAGCAGCCAAGACAGGGGGGTGAGCAATCAGCCCCAGCATTTT
. . TRBJ2-2 TRBV7-6 CASSLWGIGELFF TGTGCCAGCAGCTTATGGGGCATCGGGGAGCTGTTTTTT
few . TRBJ2-1 TRBV29-1 CSVERPPNYNEQFF TGCAGCGTTGAACGACCGCCGAATTACAATGAGCAGTTCTTC
few . TRBJ2-1 TRBV5-1 CASSLGVGPYNEQFF TGCGCCAGCAGCTTGGGGGTTGGGCCGTACAATGAGCAGTTCTTC
once . TRBJ2-2 TRBV29-1 CSALRQTNTGELFF TGCAGCGCCCTGAGACAGACTAACACCGGGGAGCTGTTTTTT
. . TRBJ1-2 TRBV28 CASSSNSYYGYTF TGTGCCAGCAGTTCCAACAGCTACTATGGCTACACCTTC
. . TRBJ2-3 TRBV5-1 CASSFTGGGTDTQYF TGCGCCAGCAGCTTTACTGGCGGGGGCACAGATACGCAGTATTTT
. TRBD2 TRBJ2-2 TRBV6-1 CAAQPGGIGTGELFF TGTGCCGCCCAACCGGGGGGGATTGGCACCGGGGAGCTGTTTTTT
. . TRBJ2-2 TRBV7-7 CASSPRDFGELFF TGTGCCAGCAGCCCCCGAGACTTCGGGGAGCTGTTTTTT
. . TRBJ2-3 TRBV10-3 CAIRGADTQYF TGTGCCATCAGAGGGGCAGATACGCAGTATTTT
. . TRBJ2-1 TRBV5-1 CASSLGQEGNEQFF TGCGCCAGCAGCTTAGGACAGGAGGGCAATGAGCAGTTCTTC
. TRBD2 TRBJ2-1 TRBV10-3 CAIKGTSGMGEQFF TGTGCCATCAAGGGGACTAGCGGGATGGGTGAGCAGTTCTTC
few TRBD1 TRBJ2-7 TRBV5-5 CASSLERGQVYEQYF TGTGCCAGCAGCTTGGAGAGGGGGCAGGTGTACGAGCAGTACTTC
. TRBD2 TRBJ2-6 TRBV28 CASSFRGAGANVLTF TGTGCCAGCAGTTTCCGGGGGGCTGGGGCCAACGTCCTGACTTTC
. . TRBJ2-5 TRBV5-1 CASTLQGSLQETQYF TGCGCCAGCACTCTTCAGGGGAGCCTCCAAGAGACCCAGTACTTC
. . TRBJ1-4 TRBV5-5 CASSAWAGTTNEKLFF TGTGCCAGCAGCGCGTGGGCCGGGACAACTAATGAAAAACTGTTTTTT